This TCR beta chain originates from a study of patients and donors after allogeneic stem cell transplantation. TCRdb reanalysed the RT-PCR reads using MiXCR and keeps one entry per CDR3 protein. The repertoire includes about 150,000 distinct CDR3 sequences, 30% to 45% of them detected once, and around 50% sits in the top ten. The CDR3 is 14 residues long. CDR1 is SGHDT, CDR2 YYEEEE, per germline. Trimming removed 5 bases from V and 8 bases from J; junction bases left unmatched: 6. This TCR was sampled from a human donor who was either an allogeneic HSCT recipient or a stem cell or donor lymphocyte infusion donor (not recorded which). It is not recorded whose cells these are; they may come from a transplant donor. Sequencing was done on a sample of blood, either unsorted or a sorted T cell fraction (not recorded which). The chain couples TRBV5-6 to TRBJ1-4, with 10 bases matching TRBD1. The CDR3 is CASSQTGGEEKLFF. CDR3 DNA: TGTGCCAGCAGTCAGACAGGGGGCGAAGAAAAACTGTTTTTT.